Listed below are T cell receptor beta chains from one sample, sequenced in a study of shared T cell receptors in the human thymus. Assay: immunoSEQ multiplex PCR; the TCRdb copy retains only in-frame clones and omits some. Of under 850,000 clones listed, around nine tenths are singletons. This sample was shared with a second study, whose subject was human thymus T cells.

The sample comprised thymocytes. All receptors come from a boy in the first two years of life with a congenital heart defect. CDR3s include the opening cysteine and the closing phenylalanine or tryptophan. Each record gives: clone size, V gene, J gene, D gene, CDR3 length, CDR3 DNA, CDR3 protein. D genes are given only for firm matches. Expanded clones are given a class, and other clones once, few, many or no size at all.

clone_size: .; v_call: TRBV7-3; j_call: TRBJ2-5; d_call: .; cdr3_length: 13; cdr3_nt: TGTGCCAGCAGCCGCCGGGGGTGGGAGACCCAGTACTTC; cdr3_aa: CASSRRGWETQYF
clone_size: .; v_call: TRBV5-1; j_call: TRBJ2-5; d_call: .; cdr3_length: 16; cdr3_nt: TGCGCCAGCAGCTGCGCGAGTGCGGAGGGCCAAGAGACCCAGTACTTC; cdr3_aa: CASSCASAEGQETQYF
clone_size: .; v_call: TRBV27; j_call: TRBJ2-1; d_call: .; cdr3_length: 16; cdr3_nt: TGTGCCAGCAGTCCCGACCGGGGAAGCTCCTACAATGAGCAGTTCTTC; cdr3_aa: CASSPDRGSSYNEQFF
clone_size: .; v_call: TRBV5-4; j_call: TRBJ2-5; d_call: .; cdr3_length: 17; cdr3_nt: TGTGCCAGCAGCGTCCGGGGGGCGGTGACGGGGCAAGAGACCCAGTACTTC; cdr3_aa: CASSVRGAVTGQETQYF
clone_size: .; v_call: TRBV28; j_call: TRBJ2-1; d_call: TRBD2; cdr3_length: 14; cdr3_nt: TGTGCCAGCACTGGAACTAGCGGGGACAATGAGCAGTTCTTC; cdr3_aa: CASTGTSGDNEQFF
clone_size: .; v_call: TRBV5-1; j_call: TRBJ2-1; d_call: TRBD2; cdr3_length: 18; cdr3_nt: TGCGCCAGCAGCTCTCTTACAAGGACTAGCGGGCCCTACAATGAGCAGTTCTTC; cdr3_aa: CASSSLTRTSGPYNEQFF
clone_size: once; v_call: TRBV11-2; j_call: TRBJ2-7; d_call: TRBD2; cdr3_length: 16; cdr3_nt: TGTGCCAGCAGCCACGGACTAGCGGGAGTGGTGAGGGAGCAGTACTTC; cdr3_aa: CASSHGLAGVVREQYF
clone_size: .; v_call: TRBV4-3; j_call: TRBJ1-1; d_call: .; cdr3_length: 14; cdr3_nt: TGCGCCAGCAGCCAAGATCAGCGGTGGGGTCGGGCTTTCTTT; cdr3_aa: CASSQDQRWGRAFF
clone_size: .; v_call: TRBV27; j_call: TRBJ1-2; d_call: TRBD1; cdr3_length: 15; cdr3_nt: TGTGCCAGCAGCCGGGACAGGGGTCCCCGGTATGGCTACACCTTC; cdr3_aa: CASSRDRGPRYGYTF
clone_size: .; v_call: TRBV10-1; j_call: TRBJ2-7; d_call: .; cdr3_length: 17; cdr3_nt: TGCGCCAGCAGTCACCCCCCTCCTAGCGCACCCTCCTACGAGCAGTACTTC; cdr3_aa: CASSHPPPSAPSYEQYF
clone_size: .; v_call: TRBV27; j_call: TRBJ2-5; d_call: TRBD1; cdr3_length: 13; cdr3_nt: TGTGCCAGCAGCCCACAGGGGAGAGAGACCCAGTACTTC; cdr3_aa: CASSPQGRETQYF
clone_size: .; v_call: TRBV29-1; j_call: TRBJ2-2; d_call: TRBD1; cdr3_length: 14; cdr3_nt: TGCAGCGTAGGACGACAGGGTCGGACCGGGGAGCTGTTTTTT; cdr3_aa: CSVGRQGRTGELFF